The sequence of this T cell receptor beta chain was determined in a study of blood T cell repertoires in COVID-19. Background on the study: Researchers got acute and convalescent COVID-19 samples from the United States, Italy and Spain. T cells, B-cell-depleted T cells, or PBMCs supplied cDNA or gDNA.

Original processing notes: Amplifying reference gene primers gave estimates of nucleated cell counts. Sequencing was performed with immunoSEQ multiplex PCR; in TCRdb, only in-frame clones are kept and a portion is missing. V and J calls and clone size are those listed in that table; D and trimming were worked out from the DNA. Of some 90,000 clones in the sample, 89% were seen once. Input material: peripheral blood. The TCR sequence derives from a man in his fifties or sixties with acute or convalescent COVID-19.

The CDR3 DNA follows: TGTGCCAGCAGCTTAGTACCTCTGGACAGCTCCTATAATTCACCCCTCCACTTT. Translating it yields CASSLVPLDSSYNSPLHF. V gene TRBV7-7 combines with J gene TRBJ1-6, with TRBD1 as a possible D gene (6 bases). Germline CDR1 is SSHAT and CDR2 is FNYEAQ (reference sequence). V lost 1 base, J lost 0 bases, and 13 bases lay in between. CDR3 length: 18 residues.